This is a list of T cell receptor beta chains from one sample in a study of tumor-infiltrating lymphocytes in oesophageal squamous cell carcinoma. TCRdb redid the calling of the PCR reads with MiXCR, one entry per CDR3 protein. The sample yields some 14,000 distinct CDR3 sequences, almost 50% seen once. Sequences were obtained from blood. These receptors came from a male donor with esophageal squamous cell carcinoma. Both conserved end residues are part of each CDR3. A D gene is named only where the DNA matches it firmly. Size values are once, few and many counts, or a class for expanded clones, and some rows have none.

d_gene	abundance	v_gene	j_gene	CDR3aa	CDR3nt
.	once	TRBV7-6	TRBJ1-1	CASSLGGGWGTEAFF	TGTGCCAGCAGCTTAGGGGGGGGTTGGGGCACTGAAGCTTTCTTT
.	once	TRBV7-6	TRBJ2-5	CASSLTAGSQYF	TGTGCCAGCAGCTTGACCGCGGGGTCCCAGTACTTC
TRBD1	many	TRBV6-1	TRBJ2-7	CASSSGTGVFSEQYF	TGTGCCAGCAGTTCCGGGACAGGGGTTTTTAGCGAGCAGTACTTC
TRBD1	once	TRBV28	TRBJ2-6	CATLPGTVNPSGANVLTF	TGTGCCACCCTTCCCGGGACAGTCAACCCCTCTGGGGCCAACGTCCTGACTTTC
TRBD2	.	TRBV7-2	TRBJ2-7	CASRIKAGGPGEQYF	TGTGCCAGCAGGATAAAAGCGGGAGGGCCAGGCGAGCAGTACTTC
.	.	TRBV11-2	TRBJ2-4	CASSTRGRSEQYF	TGTGCCAGCAGCACCCGGGGCCGCTCCGAGCAGTACTTT
.	.	TRBV10-1	TRBJ2-7	CASPTNRDLSYEQYF	TGCGCCAGCCCGACCAACCGGGACTTATCCTACGAGCAGTACTTC
.	.	TRBV7-2	TRBJ2-7	CASSLGPEQYF	TGTGCCAGCAGCTTAGGTCCCGAGCAGTACTTC
TRBD2	.	TRBV19	TRBJ2-5	CASSFVAGKTQYF	TGTGCCAGTAGTTTCGTAGCGGGGAAGACCCAGTACTTC
.	medium-sized	TRBV12-3/TRBV12-4	TRBJ2-7	CASSSGGEQYF	TGTGCCAGCAGTTCAGGGGGGGAGCAGTACTTC
TRBD2	.	TRBV20-1	TRBJ2-1	CSARDPGGVGDEQFF	TGCAGTGCTAGAGATCCCGGGGGGGTTGGCGATGAGCAGTTCTTC
.	.	TRBV6-6	TRBJ2-3	CASSYPGDTQYF	TGTGCCAGCAGTTACCCCGGGGATACGCAGTATTTT
TRBD2	.	TRBV24-1	TRBJ2-3	CATSDLGTSAYTQYF	TGTGCCACCAGTGATTTGGGGACTAGCGCCTATACGCAGTATTTT
TRBD1	.	TRBV7-6	TRBJ2-1	CASSSTLGGTGTGGEQFF	TGTGCCAGCAGCTCCACCCTCGGTGGGACAGGGACAGGAGGGGAGCAGTTCTTC
.	.	TRBV7-2	TRBJ2-1	CASSLVVAERYNEQFF	TGTGCCAGCAGCTTAGTTGTAGCGGAAAGATACAATGAGCAGTTCTTC
TRBD1	.	TRBV12-5	TRBJ2-3	CASGSGQGARDTQYF	TGTGCTAGTGGTTCGGGACAGGGGGCAAGAGATACGCAGTATTTT
TRBD1	.	TRBV7-2	TRBJ2-4	CASSLVGQVAKNIQYF	TGTGCCAGCAGCTTAGTGGGACAGGTAGCCAAAAACATTCAGTACTTC
.	many	TRBV27	TRBJ1-5	CASSWNSYNQPQHF	TGTGCCAGCAGTTGGAACAGTTATAATCAGCCCCAGCATTTT
.	many	TRBV19	TRBJ1-3	CASRNSPEGNTIYF	TGTGCCAGCCGAAATAGTCCCGAAGGAAACACCATATATTTT
.	.	TRBV28	TRBJ1-2	CASSSRAGSGGGYTF	TGTGCCAGCAGTTCGAGGGCCGGGAGTGGAGGAGGCTACACCTTC
.	.	TRBV11-2	TRBJ2-6	CASSSYRLSSGANVLTF	TGTGCCAGCAGCTCGTACCGACTGAGCTCTGGGGCCAACGTCCTGACTTTC
.	.	TRBV7-2	TRBJ2-7	CASRGGLKGEQYF	TGTGCCAGCAGGGGCGGACTAAAGGGCGAGCAGTACTTC
.	few	TRBV16	TRBJ2-2	CASSLSPGRTGELFF	TGTGCCAGCAGCTTGAGTCCCGGGCGGACCGGGGAGCTGTTTTTT
TRBD1	.	TRBV7-3	TRBJ2-7	CASSLLGTGDEQYF	TGTGCCAGCAGCTTACTCGGGACAGGGGACGAGCAGTACTTC
.	.	TRBV7-2	TRBJ2-1	CASSLVGSGWSSYNEQFF	TGTGCCAGCAGCTTAGTTGGTAGCGGCTGGAGCTCCTACAATGAGCAGTTCTTC
.	.	TRBV28	TRBJ2-1	CASSSLPTNNEQFF	TGTGCCAGCAGTTCACTACCAACTAACAATGAGCAGTTCTTC
.	medium-sized	TRBV6-6	TRBJ2-7	CASSYTAGTHSYNEQYF	TGTGCCAGCAGTTACACCGCCGGGACCCACTCCTACAATGAGCAGTACTTC
TRBD1	.	TRBV27	TRBJ2-5	CASSAQGGQETQYF	TGTGCCAGCAGTGCACAGGGGGGACAAGAGACCCAGTACTTC
.	.	TRBV10-2	TRBJ2-7	CASSLGVAYEQYF	TGCGCCAGCAGTCTAGGTGTAGCCTACGAGCAGTACTTC